This T cell receptor (beta chain) came from a study of identical twins. cDNA molecules carried unique molecular identifiers, and template switching added a universal primer site. TCRdb independently ran MiXCR on the 5' RACE reads; one entry per CDR3 protein. The repertoire holds under 350,000 distinct CDR3 sequences, roughly 10% seen once, with 7% to 8.5% in the top ten. This clonotype was detected only a few times. Antigen unknown. Looked up from germline, CDR1 is LGHNA and CDR2 is YSLEER. Losses at the gene ends were 4 bases for V and 0 bases for J; bases not matched to a gene: 9. The CDR3 loop spans 16 amino acids. Study conclusions and caveats: Shared out-of-frame alpha sequences (those common to twins) showed excess low generation probability. Invariant MAIT and iNKT cells are populations that could partly confound zero-insertion analyses. Researchers reported weaker excess twin sharing in beta out-of-frame sequences.

This same sample was also part of a study on yellow fever vaccine responses in identical twins.

The chain is built from TRBV4-3 and TRBJ2-7; 7 positions match TRBD2. The sequencing sample was made of CD8+ T cells sorted from blood. The source of this sequence is a woman in her late teens or twenties in good health. The CDR3 DNA sequence: TGCGCCAGCAGCCCGGAACCTAGCGGTGACTCCTACGAGCAGTACTTC. Translated, it gives CASSPEPSGDSYEQYF.